What follows describes a single T cell receptor (beta chain). This entry comes from a study of blood T cell repertoires in COVID-19. Symptom resolution, clearance, or two negative PCRs marked donors in Cohort 3 as recovered. TCRdb's table, derived via immunoSEQ multiplex PCR, lists solely in-frame clones and lacks some. The table records about 180,000 clones, around 85% of them present only once. CDR1 and CDR2 from the germline V gene are MDHEN and SYDVKM. The CDR3 sequence is 19 residues long. V was pared by 6 bases and J by 2 bases, with 16 bases of the junction left unmatched. This clonotype was obtained from a man aged 40-49 years who had recovered from COVID-19. V is TRBV28 and J is TRBJ1-5; 10 bases line up with TRBD1. The sequencing input was PBMCs or T cells enriched from blood (not recorded which). CDR3 sequence (DNA): TGTGCCAGCAGACGTCGTGGGACAGGGGCCAAAGGAGGCAATCAGCCCCAGCATTTT. Its translation: CASRRRGTGAKGGNQPQHF.